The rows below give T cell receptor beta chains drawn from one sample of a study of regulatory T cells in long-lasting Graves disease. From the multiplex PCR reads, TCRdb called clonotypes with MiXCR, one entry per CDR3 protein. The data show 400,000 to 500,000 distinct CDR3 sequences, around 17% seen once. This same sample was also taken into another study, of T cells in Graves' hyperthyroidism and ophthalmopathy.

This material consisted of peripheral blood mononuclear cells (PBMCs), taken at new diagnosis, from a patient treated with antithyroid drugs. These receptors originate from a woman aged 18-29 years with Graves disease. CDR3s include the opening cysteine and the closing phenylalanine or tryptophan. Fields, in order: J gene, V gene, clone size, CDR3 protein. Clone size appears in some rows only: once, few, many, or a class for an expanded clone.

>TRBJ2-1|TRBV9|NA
CASSDSGTSGSYNEQFF
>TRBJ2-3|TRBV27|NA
CASSKRGSTDTQYF
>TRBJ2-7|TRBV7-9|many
CASYQGYEQYF
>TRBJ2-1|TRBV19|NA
CASSMGVIPYNEQFF
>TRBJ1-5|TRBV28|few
CASNTPGGSNHPQHF
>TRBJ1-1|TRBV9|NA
CASSALLGSNTEAFF
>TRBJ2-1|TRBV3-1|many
CASSQGLAQFF
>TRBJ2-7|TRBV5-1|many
CASSLPQDRAQLYF
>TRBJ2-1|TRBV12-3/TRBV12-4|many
CASSFVGHRSYNEQFF
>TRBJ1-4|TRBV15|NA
CASGRGATTNEKLFF
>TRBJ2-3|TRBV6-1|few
CASRDTGSPTTYF
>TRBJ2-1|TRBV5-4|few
CASSPIRTSGNEQFF
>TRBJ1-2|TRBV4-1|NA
CASSQEPVWDGYTF
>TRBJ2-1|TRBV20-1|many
CSARQDSIMSEQFF
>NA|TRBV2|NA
CASRTTSGTIYEQYF
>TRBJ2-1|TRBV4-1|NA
CASSDRGVEVNEQFF
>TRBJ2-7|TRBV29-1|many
CSVERSYEQYF
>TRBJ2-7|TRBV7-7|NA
CASSLAVTGGPNNEQYF
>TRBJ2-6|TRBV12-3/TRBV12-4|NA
CASSSNLRSGANVLTF
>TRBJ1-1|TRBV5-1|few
CASSLITGSNTEAFF
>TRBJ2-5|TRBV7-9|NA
CASRERGTGQQETQYF
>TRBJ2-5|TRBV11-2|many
CASSLPAWGQETQYF
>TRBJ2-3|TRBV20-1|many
CSARVTGGGTDTQYF
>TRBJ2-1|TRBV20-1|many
CSARDHTSPQSYNEQFF
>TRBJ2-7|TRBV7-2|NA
CASSLAAGDYEQYF
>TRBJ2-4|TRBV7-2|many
CASSSTQDGIQYF
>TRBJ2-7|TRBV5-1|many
CASRRDGPLYEQYF
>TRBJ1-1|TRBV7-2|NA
CASSLQGALGTEAFF
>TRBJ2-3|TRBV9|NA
CASSPLGGTSTDTQYF
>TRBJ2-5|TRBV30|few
CAWSIPTGRTVETQYF
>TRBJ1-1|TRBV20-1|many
CSAKTRGESLNTEAFF
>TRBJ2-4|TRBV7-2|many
CASSIGQGLGIQYF
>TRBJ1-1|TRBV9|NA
CASSVATGLTEAFF
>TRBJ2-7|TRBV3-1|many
CASSQEAGPYEEQYF
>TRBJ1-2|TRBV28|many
CASSVPKGAVVYGYTF
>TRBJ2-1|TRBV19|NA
CASSGGRNEQFF
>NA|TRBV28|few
CASRVEQGHNEQYF
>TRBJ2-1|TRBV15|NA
CATSPEGRLAGTDNEQFF
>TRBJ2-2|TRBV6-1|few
CASIIQPPGTMNTGELFF
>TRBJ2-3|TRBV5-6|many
CASSQGLAAYDTQYF
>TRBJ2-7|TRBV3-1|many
CASSLDSGRALYEQYF
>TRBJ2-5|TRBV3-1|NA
CASSQWKGTSGNSQETQYF
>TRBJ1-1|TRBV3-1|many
CASSQFRGSAEAFF
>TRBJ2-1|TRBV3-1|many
CASSRQGSNEQFF
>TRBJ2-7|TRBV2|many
CASTDRVLGEQYF
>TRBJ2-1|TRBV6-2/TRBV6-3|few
CASSLDLVLNEQFF
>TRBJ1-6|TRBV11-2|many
CASGGGRVNSPLHF
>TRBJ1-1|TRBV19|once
CASTGGMNTEAFF